This T cell receptor beta chain was found in a study of blood T cell repertoires in COVID-19. For the study at large: The United States, Italy and Spain supplied acute and convalescent COVID-19 samples. T cells, B-cell-depleted T cells, or PBMCs provided the cDNA or gDNA that served as material.

Remarks on this clone: At one boundary the junction diverges from the germline segment, which might be a read error.

CDR1 is MDHEN and CDR2 is SYDVKM in the germline V gene. The CDR3 sequence is 12 residues long. Source study methods: Estimates of nucleated cell counts were drawn from the amplification of reference gene primers. Profiling relied on immunoSEQ multiplex PCR, and the TCRdb table lists in-frame clones only, not all of them. The V and J calls and the clone size are those of that table, but D and trimming were determined from the DNA. Of around 100,000 clones listed, about 92% are singletons. The material sequenced was peripheral blood. The origin of this receptor is an elderly woman in a cohort sampled during active COVID-19. The chain is built from TRBV28 and TRBJ2-7; D is perhaps TRBD1 (6 bases). The CDR3 nucleotides read TGTGCCAGCAGTTTAGAAGGACAGCGAATAAACTTC. This sequence encodes CASSLEGQRINF.